The 8 T cell receptor beta chains below come from one sample, sequenced in a study of multiple sclerosis patients with progressive multifocal leukoencephalopathy. The time point was: before natalizumab initiation. Clones were read by immunoSEQ multiplex PCR, and TCRdb kept only the in-frame ones, dropping some. The sample includes 25,000 to 35,000 clones, 92% of them seen just once. The sequencing sample was made of PBMCs. The receptors were sampled from a man younger than 40 with multiple sclerosis.

The chain couples TRBV4-3 to TRBJ2-3; unclear D gene. Germline CDR1 reads LGHNA; CDR2 reads YSLEER. CDR3 size: 14 residues. V lost 3 bases to trimming and J lost 0 bases, with 7 bases between them. This chain's CDR3 is CASSQGGSTDTQYF. The CDR3 coding sequence is TGCGCCAGCAGCCAGGGTGGGAGCACAGATACGCAGTATTTT.

The chain carries TRBV6-5 and TRBJ2-1; 9 positions agree with TRBD1. The CDR3 loop spans 15 amino acids. V shed 10 bases, J shed 8 bases, and the junction held 15 bases outside the gene matches. Per the germline V gene, CDR1 is MNHEY and CDR2 is SVGAGI. The CDR3 region is CAISPRGQGLHEQFF. CDR3 DNA sequence: TGTGCCATCTCCCCTAGGGGACAGGGTCTCCATGAGCAGTTCTTC.

In its sample, this clone was seen once. The gene calls are TRBV19 and TRBJ1-1, with no clear D. This CDR3 comprises 11 residues. Germline V lookup: CDR1 LNHDA, CDR2 SQIVND (reference sequence). The V and J ends lost 5 bases and 10 bases respectively, with 11 bases between them. The CDR3 bases are TGTGCCAGTAGTCGAGACAAAAGAGCTTTCTTT. This sequence encodes CASSRDKRAFF. Looking up the rest from reference TRBV19 and TRBJ1-1 gives the full variable domain: DGGITQSPKYLFRKEGQNVTLSCEQNLNHDAMYWYRQDPGQGLRLIYYSQIVNDFQKGDIAEGYSVSREKKESFPLTVTSAQKNPTAFYLCASSRDKRAFFGQGTRLTVV.

The V gene is TRBV11-3, the J gene TRBJ2-1; TRBD2 agrees at 11 bases. CDR3 length: 15 amino acids. Germline V gene sequence: CDR1 SGHNT, CDR2 YENEEA. Trimming removed 5 bases from V and 4 bases from J; junction bases left unmatched: 4. This CDR3 is CASSPGLAEYNEQFF. CDR3 nucleotides: TGTGCCAGCAGCCCGGGACTAGCGGAATACAATGAGCAGTTCTTC.

CDR3: CASSGTGNEQYF. For the CDR3, the DNA is TGCGCCAGCTCCGGGACAGGGAACGAGCAGTACTTC. The chain carries TRBV5-1 and TRBJ2-7, with 9 bases identical to TRBD1. Germline CDR1 SGHRS, CDR2 YFSETQ. With V trimmed by 7 bases and J by 5 bases, 4 bases remained unmatched. The CDR3 runs 12 residues. Variable domain in full (rest from reference TRBV5-1 and TRBJ2-7): KAGVTQTPRYLIKTRGQQVTLSCSPISGHRSVSWYQQTPGQGLQFLFEYFSETQRNKGNFPGRFSGRQFSNSRSEMNVSTLELGDSALYLCASSGTGNEQYFGPGTRLTVT.

This clone was found once. The rearrangement joins TRBV4-1 to TRBJ1-1; D is uncertain. The CDR3 covers 15 residues. Looked up from germline, CDR1 is MGHRA and CDR2 is YSYEKL. V lost 4 bases, J lost 0 bases, and 12 bases lay in between. In nucleotides, the CDR3 is TGCGCCAGCAGCCGGGTCCAGGCTATGAACACTGAAGCTTTCTTT. Translation gives CASSRVQAMNTEAFF.

V and J are TRBV4-1 and TRBJ2-5; TRBD2 aligns across 7 bases. The J call may be wrong; the DNA end is better matched by TRBJ2-7. The germline gives CDR1 MGHRA, CDR2 YSYEKL. The CDR3 has 16 residues. The DNA of the CDR3 is TGCGCCAGCAGCCAAGACGTATGGACTAGTCAGTACGAGCAGTACTTC. Its protein product is CASSQDVWTSQYEQYF.

This chain joins TRBV25-1 and TRBJ1-1; 9 bases line up with TRBD1. The CDR3 loop spans 15 amino acids. The V gene end was trimmed by 1 base and the J gene end by 7 bases; junction bases not matched to a gene: 7. CDR1 and CDR2 (germline): MGHDK, SYGVNS. CDR3 loop: CASSELNRGRGEAFF. The CDR3 region has the DNA TGTGCCAGCAGTGAATTAAACAGGGGGCGGGGTGAAGCTTTCTTT.